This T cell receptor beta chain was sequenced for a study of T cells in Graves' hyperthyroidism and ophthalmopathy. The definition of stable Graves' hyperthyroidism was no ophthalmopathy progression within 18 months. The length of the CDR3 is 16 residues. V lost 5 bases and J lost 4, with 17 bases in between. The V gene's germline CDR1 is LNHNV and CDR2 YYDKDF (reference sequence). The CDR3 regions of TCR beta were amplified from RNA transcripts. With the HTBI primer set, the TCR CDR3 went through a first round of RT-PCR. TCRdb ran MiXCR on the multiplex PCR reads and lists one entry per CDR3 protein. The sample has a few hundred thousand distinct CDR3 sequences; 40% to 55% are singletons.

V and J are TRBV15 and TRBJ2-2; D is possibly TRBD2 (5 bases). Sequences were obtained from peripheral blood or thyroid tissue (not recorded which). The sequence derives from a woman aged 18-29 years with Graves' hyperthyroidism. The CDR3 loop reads CATSPTSGFGTGELFF. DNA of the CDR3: TGTGCCACCAGCCCCACTAGTGGTTTTGGCACCGGGGAGCTGTTTTTT.